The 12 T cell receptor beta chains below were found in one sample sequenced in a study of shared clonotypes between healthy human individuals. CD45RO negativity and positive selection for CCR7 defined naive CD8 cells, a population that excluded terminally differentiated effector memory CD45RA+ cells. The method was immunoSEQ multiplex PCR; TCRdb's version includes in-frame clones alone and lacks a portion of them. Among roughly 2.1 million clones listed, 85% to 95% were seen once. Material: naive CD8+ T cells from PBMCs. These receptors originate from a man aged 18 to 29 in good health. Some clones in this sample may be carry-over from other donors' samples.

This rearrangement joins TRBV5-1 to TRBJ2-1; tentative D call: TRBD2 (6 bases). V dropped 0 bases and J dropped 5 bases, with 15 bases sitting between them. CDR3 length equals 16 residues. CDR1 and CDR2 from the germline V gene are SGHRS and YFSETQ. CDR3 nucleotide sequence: TGCGCCAGCAGCTTGGTGGGAGGTTCGGTGGACAATGAGCAGTTCTTC. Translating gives CASSLVGGSVDNEQFF.

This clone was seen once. CDR3 sequence: CASSYPSGTVNEKLFF. CDR3 sequence (DNA): TGTGCCAGCAGTTACCCCTCGGGGACAGTTAATGAAAAACTGTTTTTT. J is TRBJ1-4 and V is TRBV6-6; TRBD1 matches 7 bases. This CDR3 contains 16 residues. The ends lost 2 bases at V and 4 bases at J; junction bases unmatched: 7. Germline-derived CDR1 and CDR2 are MNHNY and SVGAGI (reference sequence).

The CDR3 loop reads CASSLWGAGTGELFF. The CDR3 DNA reads as TGTGCCAGCAGCCTATGGGGCGCGGGCACCGGGGAGCTGTTTTTT. The chain combines TRBV9 with TRBJ2-2; D possibly matches TRBD1 or TRBD2 (5 bases each). Trimming removed 4 bases at V and 4 bases at J, with 14 bases between. This CDR3 has 15 amino acids. Looked up from germline, CDR1 is SGDLS and CDR2 is YYNGEE.

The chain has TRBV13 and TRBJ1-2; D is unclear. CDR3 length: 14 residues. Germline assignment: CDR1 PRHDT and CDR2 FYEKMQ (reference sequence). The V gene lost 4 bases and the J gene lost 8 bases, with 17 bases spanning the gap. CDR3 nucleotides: TGTGCCAGCAGCTCGCCGGGCCCTCTAACGGGCTACACCTTC. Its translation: CASSSPGPLTGYTF. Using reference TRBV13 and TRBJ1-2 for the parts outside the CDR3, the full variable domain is AAGVIQSPRHLIKEKRETATLKCYPIPRHDTVYWYQQGPGQDPQFLISFYEKMQSDKGSIPDRFSAQQFSDYHSELNMSSLELGDSALYFCASSSPGPLTGYTFGSGTRLTVV.

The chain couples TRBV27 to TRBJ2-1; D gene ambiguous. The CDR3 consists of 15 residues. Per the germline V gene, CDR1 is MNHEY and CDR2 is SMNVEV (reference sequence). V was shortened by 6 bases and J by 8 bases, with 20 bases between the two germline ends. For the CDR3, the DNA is TGTGCCAGCAGACAATGGACCGCCCCTGTCCATGAGCAGTTCTTC. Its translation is CASRQWTAPVHEQFF.

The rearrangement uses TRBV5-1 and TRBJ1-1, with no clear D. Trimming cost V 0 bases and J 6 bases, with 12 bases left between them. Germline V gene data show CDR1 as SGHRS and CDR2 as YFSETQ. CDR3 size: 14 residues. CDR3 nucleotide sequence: TGCGCCAGCAGCTTGGGGATGTCGAGGGCTGAAGCTTTCTTT. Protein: CASSLGMSRAEAFF.

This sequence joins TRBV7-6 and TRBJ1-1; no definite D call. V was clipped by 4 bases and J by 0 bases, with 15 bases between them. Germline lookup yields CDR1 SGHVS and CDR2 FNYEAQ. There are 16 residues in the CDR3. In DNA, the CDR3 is TGTGCCAGCAGCTCCAACACCGCAGGTTTGAACACTGAAGCTTTCTTT. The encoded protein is CASSSNTAGLNTEAFF. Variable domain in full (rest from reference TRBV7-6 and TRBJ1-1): GAGVSQSPRYKVTKRGQDVALRCDPISGHVSLYWYRQALGQGPEFLTYFNYEAQQDKSGLPNDRFSAERPEGSISTLTIQRTEQRDSAMYRCASSSNTAGLNTEAFFGQGTRLTVV.

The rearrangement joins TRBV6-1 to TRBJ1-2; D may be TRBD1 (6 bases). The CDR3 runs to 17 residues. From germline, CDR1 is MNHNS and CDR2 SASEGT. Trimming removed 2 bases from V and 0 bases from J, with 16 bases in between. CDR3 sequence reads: CASSEMRDTVPNYGYTF. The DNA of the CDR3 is TGTGCCAGCAGTGAAATGCGGGACACGGTACCTAACTATGGCTACACCTTC.

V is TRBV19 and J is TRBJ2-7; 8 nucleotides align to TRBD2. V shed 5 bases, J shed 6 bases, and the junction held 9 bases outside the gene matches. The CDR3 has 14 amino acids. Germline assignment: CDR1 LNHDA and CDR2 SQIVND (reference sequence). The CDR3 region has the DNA TGTGCCAGTAGTCCTCAAGCGGGAGTTGGCGAGCAGTACTTC. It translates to CASSPQAGVGEQYF. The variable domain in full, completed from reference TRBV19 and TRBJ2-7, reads DGGITQSPKYLFRKEGQNVTLSCEQNLNHDAMYWYRQDPGQGLRLIYYSQIVNDFQKGDIAEGYSVSREKKESFPLTVTSAQKNPTAFYLCASSPQAGVGEQYFGPGTRLTVT.

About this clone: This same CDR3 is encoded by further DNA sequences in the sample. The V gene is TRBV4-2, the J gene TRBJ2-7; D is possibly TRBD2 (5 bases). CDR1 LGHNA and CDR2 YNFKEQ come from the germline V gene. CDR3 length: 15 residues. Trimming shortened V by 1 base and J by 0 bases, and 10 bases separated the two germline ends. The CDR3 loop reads CASSQVERSSYEQYF. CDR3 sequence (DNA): TGTGCCAGCAGCCAAGTCGAGCGGTCCTCCTACGAGCAGTACTTC.

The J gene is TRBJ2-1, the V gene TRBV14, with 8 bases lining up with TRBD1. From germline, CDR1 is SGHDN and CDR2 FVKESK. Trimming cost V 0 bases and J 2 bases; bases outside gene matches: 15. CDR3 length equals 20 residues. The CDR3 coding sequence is TGTGCCAGCAGCCAAGAATTCGATCACGGGACAGGAATCCCCTACAATGAGCAGTTCTTC. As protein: CASSQEFDHGTGIPYNEQFF.

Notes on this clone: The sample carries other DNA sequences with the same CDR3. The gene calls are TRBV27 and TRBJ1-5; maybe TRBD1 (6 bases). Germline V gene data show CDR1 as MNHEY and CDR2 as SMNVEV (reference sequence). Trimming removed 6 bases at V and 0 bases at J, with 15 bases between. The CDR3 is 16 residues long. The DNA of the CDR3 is TGTGCCAGCAGCTTAGGGGGGGGATATAGCAATCAGCCCCAGCATTTT. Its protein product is CASSLGGGYSNQPQHF.